One sample yielded the 32 T cell receptor beta chains listed below, sequenced in a study of T cell responses to AZD1222 COVID-19 vaccine. Generated by immunoSEQ multiplex PCR, the TCRdb table keeps only in-frame clones and is missing some. Here the sample spans more than 150,000 clones, approximately 94% being singletons. The sequencing here drew on peripheral blood, taken 28 days after the second AZD1222 dose. The source of these receptors is an adult who received the AZD1222 COVID-19 vaccine.

The chain has TRBV28 and TRBJ2-3; 10 nucleotides line up with TRBD2. This CDR3 has 16 amino acids. The germline V gene has CDR1 MDHEN and CDR2 SYDVKM. The V gene end was trimmed by 5 bases and the J gene end by 3 bases; junction bases not matched to a gene: 8. The CDR3 coding sequence is TGTGCCAGCAGTCTTCTAGCGGGAGACGTGACAGATACGCAGTATTTT. Amino acids: CASSLLAGDVTDTQYF.

This chain links TRBV10-3 with TRBJ1-5, with TRBD1 as a possible D gene (5 bases). This CDR3 has 15 residues. V was cut by 6 bases and J by 2 bases, with 14 bases left in between. CDR1 ENHRY and CDR2 SYGVKD come from the germline V gene. The CDR3 coding sequence is TGTGCCATCAGCGGGGGGGGGAGCGGCAATCAGCCCCAGCATTTT. This sequence encodes CAISGGGSGNQPQHF.

Comments on this clone: Other nucleotide sequences in the sample specify the same CDR3. This sequence joins TRBV7-9 and TRBJ2-3; D remains ambiguous. Between the trimmed V and J ends, which lost 3 bases and 1 base, there was a span of 2 bases. This CDR3 comprises 12 residues. From germline, CDR1 is SEHNR and CDR2 FQNEAQ (reference sequence). The CDR3 loop reads CASSLGTDTQYF. The CDR3 DNA follows: TGTGCCAGCAGCTTGGGCACAGATACGCAGTATTTT.

This rearrangement joins TRBV14 to TRBJ1-3; D might be TRBD1 (6 bases). Germline V lookup: CDR1 SGHDN, CDR2 FVKESK. The CDR3 is 15 amino acids. Trimming took 4 bases from V and 4 from J, leaving 14 bases between them. The CDR3 loop is CASSPLGGGGNTIYF. The CDR3 DNA is TGTGCCAGCAGCCCTTTGGGGGGGGGCGGAAACACCATATATTTT.

The rearrangement joins TRBV27 to TRBJ1-4, with D possibly TRBD1 on 6 matching bases. Trimming pared 6 bases from V and 1 base from J, leaving 12 bases between. Germline loops: CDR1 MNHEY, CDR2 SMNVEV (reference sequence). The CDR3 has 15 residues. The CDR3 loop reads CASSQRGGTNEKLFF. CDR3 in DNA: TGTGCCAGCAGCCAAAGGGGGGGAACTAATGAAAAACTGTTTTTT.

The chain employs TRBV5-1 and TRBJ2-7; 11 bases fit TRBD2. Unmatched junction bases numbered 8, after V lost 0 bases and J lost 6 bases. The germline CDR1 and CDR2 sequences are SGHRS and YFSETQ. The CDR3 length is 16 residues. As DNA, the CDR3 is TGCGCCAGCAGCTTGGCCCCACTAGCGGGAGTATCCGAGCAGTACTTC. It specifies CASSLAPLAGVSEQYF.

V and J are TRBV12-5 and TRBJ2-5; the D is unclear. Deletions cut 5 bases from V and 2 bases from J, with 12 bases between. Per the germline V gene, CDR1 is LGHNT and CDR2 is FRNRAP. This CDR3 spans 14 amino acids. Here the CDR3 DNA reads TGTGCTAGTGGTCCCCCGAGGCCGCAAGAGACCCAGTACTTC. Translating it yields CASGPPRPQETQYF.

J is TRBJ1-2 and V is TRBV4-1, with TRBD1 identical over 7 bases. Germline assignment: CDR1 MGHRA and CDR2 YSYEKL. J lost 3 bases, V lost 4 bases, and 5 bases had no gene match. This CDR3 contains 14 residues. The CDR3 region is CASSPKTGDYGYTF. In DNA, the CDR3 is TGCGCCAGCAGCCCAAAAACAGGGGACTATGGCTACACCTTC.

The chain carries TRBV5-1 and TRBJ1-4, with unresolved D. Germline V gene lookup returns CDR1 SGHRS and CDR2 YFSETQ. The length of the CDR3 is 16 residues. Between the trimmed V and J ends, which lost 0 bases and 4 bases, there was a span of 13 bases. The CDR3 is CASSLVAGKGNEKLFF. The DNA for the CDR3 is TGCGCCAGCAGCTTGGTTGCGGGGAAGGGTAATGAAAAACTGTTTTTT.

The chain employs TRBV27 and TRBJ2-3; 12 nucleotides line up with TRBD2. The V gene's germline CDR1 is MNHEY and CDR2 SMNVEV (reference sequence). V was clipped by 4 bases and J by 0 bases; unmatched bases: 8. The CDR3 extends over 18 amino acids. The CDR3 sequence: CASSSLLAGGPSTDTQYF. Here the CDR3 DNA reads TGTGCCAGCAGTTCCTTGCTAGCGGGAGGGCCTAGCACAGATACGCAGTATTTT.

This chain uses TRBV19 with TRBJ1-2; D not resolved. CDR3 length equals 17 residues. Germline V gene sequence: CDR1 LNHDA, CDR2 SQIVND (reference sequence). Trimming removed 5 bases at V and 1 base at J, with 20 bases between. CDR3 residues: CASSSGPGSSFNYGYTF. The CDR3 DNA follows: TGTGCCAGTAGTTCCGGGCCTGGCAGTTCCTTTAACTATGGCTACACCTTC.

In its sample, this clone was seen once. The V call is TRBV10-1, the J call TRBJ2-1, with D tentatively TRBD2 (6 bases). Germline loops: CDR1 WNHNN, CDR2 SYGVQD (reference sequence). V lost 2 bases and J 5 bases, leaving 13 bases between the germline ends. This CDR3 spans 15 amino acids. The chain's CDR3 is CASSEGLAPNNEQFF. In DNA, the CDR3 is TGCGCCAGCAGTGAGGGCCTAGCGCCCAACAATGAGCAGTTCTTC.

The chain has TRBV27 and TRBJ1-3; D is unresolved. V lost 6 bases to trimming and J lost 2 bases, with 8 bases between them. Germline V gives CDR1 MNHEY, CDR2 SMNVEV (reference sequence). This CDR3 spans 13 amino acids. CDR3 nucleotide sequence: TGTGCCAGCAGAGAGTGGGCTGGAAACACCATATATTTT. Its protein is CASREWAGNTIYF.

The chain links TRBV24-1 to TRBJ2-3; D perhaps matches TRBD2 (6 bases). The CDR3 has 14 residues. V dropped 6 bases and J dropped 0 bases, with 9 bases sitting between them. Germline lookup yields CDR1 KGHDR and CDR2 SFDVKD. The CDR3 protein is CATSLAGSTDTQYF. Written as DNA, the CDR3 is TGTGCCACCAGTCTGGCGGGGAGCACAGATACGCAGTATTTT.

The chain links TRBV6-4 to TRBJ2-1; unclear D gene. Germline assignment: CDR1 MRHNA and CDR2 SNTAGT. The V gene lost 0 bases and the J gene lost 4 bases, with 16 bases spanning the gap. The CDR3 extends over 17 amino acids. The DNA for the CDR3 is TGTGCCAGCAGTGACTCGAGCTCCACCCTGGGATACAATGAGCAGTTCTTC. This translates into CASSDSSSTLGYNEQFF.

The chain uses TRBV5-1 and TRBJ1-1; D is unresolved. CDR3 size: 16 residues. Germline-derived CDR1 and CDR2 are SGHRS and YFSETQ. The V gene lost 0 bases and the J gene lost 1 base, with 13 bases spanning the gap. Written as DNA, the CDR3 is TGCGCCAGCAGCTTGGCCGGTGGGCAGCCGAACACTGAAGCTTTCTTT. This sequence encodes CASSLAGGQPNTEAFF.

The chain uses TRBV5-4 and TRBJ2-3; 12 bases agree with TRBD2. CDR1 and CDR2 from the germline V gene are SGHNT and YYREEE (reference sequence). There are 17 residues in the CDR3. V lost 0 bases to trimming and J lost 3 bases; unmatched junction nucleotides: 5. CDR3: CASSLGLAGEVTDTQYF. As DNA, the CDR3 is TGTGCCAGCAGCTTGGGACTAGCGGGAGAGGTGACAGATACGCAGTATTTT.

The CDR3: CASSLGLAANTGELFF. CDR3 sequence (DNA): TGTGCCAGCAGCTTAGGACTAGCGGCGAACACCGGGGAGCTGTTTTTT. The V call is TRBV7-3, the J call TRBJ2-2, with TRBD2 matching over 10 bases. The V gene's germline CDR1 is SGHTA and CDR2 FQGTGA. CDR3 length: 16 residues. V dropped 2 bases and J dropped 0; count of bases not matched to a gene: 0.

This rearrangement joins TRBV7-9 to TRBJ1-1, with D unresolved. V was trimmed by 8 bases and J by 1 base, leaving 8 bases between them. This CDR3 comprises 12 residues. CDR1 is SEHNR and CDR2 is FQNEAQ in the germline V gene (reference sequence). The CDR3 loop is CASCVGNTEAFF. The CDR3 region has the DNA TGTGCCAGCTGTGTAGGGAACACTGAAGCTTTCTTT.

This clone appeared once. The rearrangement joins TRBV5-4 to TRBJ2-7; 9 positions match TRBD1. The CDR3 is 15 residues long. The germline V gene encodes CDR1 SGHNT and CDR2 YYREEE (reference sequence). J gave up 2 bases and V 5 bases, and 8 bases lay outside the gene matches. CDR3 residues: CASSSPTGGTYEQYF. The CDR3 nucleotides are TGTGCCAGCAGTTCCCCGACAGGGGGGACCTACGAGCAGTACTTC.

The V gene is TRBV7-2, the J gene TRBJ2-5, with 9 nucleotides matching TRBD1. Germline CDR1 SGHTA, CDR2 FQGNSA. The junction had 11 bases not matched to a gene; V was cut back by 5 bases and J by 4 bases. CDR3 length: 16 amino acids. The CDR3 is CASSPSGTGSGETQYF. The CDR3 DNA reads TGTGCCAGCAGCCCCTCCGGGACAGGGTCAGGAGAGACCCAGTACTTC.

The chain joins TRBV4-1 to TRBJ2-7; a possible D gene is TRBD2 (6 bases). This CDR3 has 15 amino acids. Germline assignment: CDR1 MGHRA and CDR2 YSYEKL. Between the trimmed V and J ends, which lost 1 base and 0 bases, there was a span of 10 bases. The CDR3 here is CASSQAGTHSYEQYF. CDR3 nucleotide sequence: TGCGCCAGCAGCCAAGCGGGGACTCACTCCTACGAGCAGTACTTC.

This clone was detected once. CDR3 loop: CASSSGPTGELFF. The CDR3 DNA reads as TGTGCCAGCAGCTCCGGGCCTACCGGGGAGCTGTTTTTT. The chain combines TRBV7-2 with TRBJ2-2, with D uncertain. There are 13 residues in the CDR3. Germline CDR1 reads SGHTA; CDR2 reads FQGNSA. V lost 4 bases to trimming and J lost 5 bases, with 8 bases between them.

V is TRBV27 and J is TRBJ1-1, with 8 bases matching TRBD1. Germline CDR1 and CDR2: MNHEY and SMNVEV (reference sequence). J gave up 5 bases and V 6 bases, and 2 bases lay outside the gene matches. The length of the CDR3 is 12 residues. CDR3 residues: CASRDRGTEAFF. The CDR3, as DNA: TGTGCCAGCAGAGACAGGGGAACTGAAGCTTTCTTT.

The chain carries TRBV5-6 and TRBJ1-2, with no clear D. Trimming left V 4 bases short and J 4 bases short, with 14 bases between. The CDR3 has 14 amino acids. In germline, CDR1 is SGHDT, CDR2 YYEEEE. The CDR3 coding sequence is TGTGCCAGCAGCCCCGATAAGGGATCCTATGGCTACACCTTC. Its protein is CASSPDKGSYGYTF.

This sequence joins TRBV5-1 and TRBJ2-1, with 9 bases fitting TRBD2. The CDR3 sequence is 16 residues long. J lost 6 bases, V lost 0 bases, and 7 bases had no gene match. Germline V gene lookup returns CDR1 SGHRS and CDR2 YFSETQ. This CDR3 is CASSLGLAGSFNEQFF. In nucleotides, the CDR3 is TGCGCCAGCAGCTTGGGTCTAGCGGGAAGTTTCAATGAGCAGTTCTTC.

The J gene is TRBJ2-7, the V gene TRBV2; 10 bases fit TRBD2. V shed 8 bases and J 3 bases; nucleotides not matched to a gene: 10. CDR1 and CDR2 from the germline V gene are SNHLY and FYNNEI. The CDR3 sequence is 15 residues long. CDR3 bases: TGTGCCAGCTCCATTTCTAGCGGGAGAAGCTACGAGCAGTACTTC. Translated, it gives CASSISSGRSYEQYF.

The rearrangement links TRBV6-2 or TRBV6-3 to TRBJ1-5; 8 nucleotides match TRBD1. Germline lookup yields CDR1 MNHEY and CDR2 SVGEGT. CDR3 length equals 15 residues. V shed 0 bases and J 11 bases; nucleotides not matched to a gene: 9. In DNA, the CDR3 is TGTGCCAGCAGTTACTCGAGGGACAGGCCCAGGACCCAGCATTTT. As protein: CASSYSRDRPRTQHF.

This clone was seen a handful of times. The chain recombines TRBV29-1 with TRBJ2-2; tentative D call: TRBD2 (6 bases). Germline V gives CDR1 SQVTM, CDR2 ANQGSEA. Deletions cut 3 bases from V and 7 bases from J, with 12 bases between. This CDR3 has 13 amino acids. This CDR3 reads CSVDWRGGGELFF. The DNA for the CDR3 is TGCAGCGTTGATTGGAGGGGCGGCGGGGAGCTGTTTTTT.

The V gene is TRBV29-1, the J gene TRBJ2-6; perhaps TRBD1 as D (6 bases). Germline V lookup: CDR1 SQVTM, CDR2 ANQGSEA. CDR3 length equals 15 residues. The CDR3 DNA is TGCGCTTTCCTGGGACAAAGTTCTGGGGCCAACGTCCTGACTTTC. It is translated as CAFLGQSSGANVLTF.

The V call is TRBV5-4, the J call TRBJ1-3; no clear D gene. Germline CDR1 SGHNT, CDR2 YYREEE (reference sequence). The CDR3 loop spans 15 amino acids. V lost 4 bases and J 0 bases, leaving 11 bases between the germline ends. CDR3 in amino acids: CASSPELNSGNTIYF. The CDR3 DNA reads TGTGCCAGCAGCCCGGAGCTCAACTCTGGAAACACCATATATTTT.

V and J are TRBV29-1 and TRBJ1-1, with D possibly being TRBD1 (5 bases). The CDR3 sequence is 13 residues long. V was pared by 3 bases and J by 0 bases, with 8 bases between. Germline V CDR1 and CDR2: SQVTM, ANQGSEA. The CDR3 DNA follows: TGCAGCGTTGAGGAGGGGATGAACACTGAAGCTTTCTTT. Translating it yields CSVEEGMNTEAFF.